This T cell receptor beta chain was profiled in a study of T cell responses to AZD1222 COVID-19 vaccine. Overall study findings and caveats: Baseline seropositivity occurred in only a handful of AZD1222 recipients.

This clone was found once. The antigen is not known. Germline V gives CDR1 SGHTA, CDR2 FQGNSA. Trimming shortened V by 4 bases and J by 4 bases, and 14 bases separated the two germline ends. The CDR3 runs 15 residues. Data came from immunoSEQ multiplex PCR; TCRdb stores just in-frame clones and leaves some out. The sample lists some 140,000 clones; around 89% were seen once. This rearrangement joins TRBV7-2 to TRBJ2-1, with D perhaps TRBD1 (6 bases). The clonotype originates from an adult in good health. Sequencing used peripheral blood, obtained on day 0 of AZD1222 vaccination. The CDR3 nucleotides read TGTGCCAGCAGCTCGAACCCCGACAGGTACAATGAGCAGTTCTTC. Translated, it gives CASSSNPDRYNEQFF.